One and the same sample provided the 5 T cell receptor beta chains below, sequenced in a study of T cell responses to AZD1222 COVID-19 vaccine. TCRdb keeps only in-frame clones here, not all; method: immunoSEQ multiplex PCR. The profile covers 88,000 or so clones, with 85% to 90% appearing a single time and approximately 5% taken by the ten largest. The sample here was peripheral blood, taken 28 days after the second AZD1222 dose. These receptors were obtained from an adult who received the AZD1222 COVID-19 vaccine.

V usage is TRBV19 and J usage is TRBJ1-5; 12 positions agree with TRBD1. This CDR3 comprises 15 residues. V shed 7 bases, J shed 7 bases, and the junction held 8 bases outside the gene matches. Germline CDR1 reads LNHDA; CDR2 reads SQIVND (reference sequence). The CDR3 reads CASKGTGGVGQPQHF. DNA for the CDR3: TGTGCCAGTAAGGGGACAGGGGGCGTCGGGCAGCCCCAGCATTTT. The variable domain in full, with the rest retrieved from reference TRBV19 and TRBJ1-5, is DGGITQSPKYLFRKEGQNVTLSCEQNLNHDAMYWYRQDPGQGLRLIYYSQIVNDFQKGDIAEGYSVSREKKESFPLTVTSAQKNPTAFYLCASKGTGGVGQPQHFGDGTRLSIL.

This clone was found once. The V gene is TRBV2, the J gene TRBJ2-2; unclear D gene. V was trimmed by 6 bases and J by 3 bases, leaving 5 bases between them. The CDR3 is 12 amino acids. Germline lookup yields CDR1 SNHLY and CDR2 FYNNEI. The CDR3 nucleotides read TGTGCCAGCAGCGACGACACCGGGGAGCTGTTTTTT. Translating gives CASSDDTGELFF.

The chain joins TRBV6-5 to TRBJ1-5, with TRBD1 as a possible D gene (5 bases). V was cut by 0 bases and J by 4 bases, with 13 bases left in between. The CDR3 contains 16 residues. Germline lookup yields CDR1 MNHEY and CDR2 SVGAGI. CDR3 amino acids: CASSYSGGGGNQPQHF. CDR3 bases: TGTGCCAGCAGTTACTCGGGCGGGGGGGGTAATCAGCCCCAGCATTTT.

V and J are TRBV6-5 and TRBJ1-2, with TRBD1 matching over 10 bases. The CDR3 loop spans 13 amino acids. Germline V CDR1 and CDR2: MNHEY, SVGAGI. J lost 8 bases, V lost 6 bases, and 6 bases had no gene match. The CDR3 region has the DNA TGTGCCAGCAGCCCGGGACAGGGGTTCGGCTACACCTTC. This gives the protein CASSPGQGFGYTF.

The CDR3 DNA reads TGTGCCAGCAGTGAAGCGGGGACGCTCCCAGGCTACACCTTC. Translating it yields CASSEAGTLPGYTF. The rearrangement joins TRBV2 to TRBJ1-2; D might be TRBD1 (5 bases). The CDR3 totals 14 residues. Between the trimmed V and J ends, which lost 0 bases and 8 bases, there was a span of 13 bases. Per germline, CDR1 SNHLY and CDR2 FYNNEI.